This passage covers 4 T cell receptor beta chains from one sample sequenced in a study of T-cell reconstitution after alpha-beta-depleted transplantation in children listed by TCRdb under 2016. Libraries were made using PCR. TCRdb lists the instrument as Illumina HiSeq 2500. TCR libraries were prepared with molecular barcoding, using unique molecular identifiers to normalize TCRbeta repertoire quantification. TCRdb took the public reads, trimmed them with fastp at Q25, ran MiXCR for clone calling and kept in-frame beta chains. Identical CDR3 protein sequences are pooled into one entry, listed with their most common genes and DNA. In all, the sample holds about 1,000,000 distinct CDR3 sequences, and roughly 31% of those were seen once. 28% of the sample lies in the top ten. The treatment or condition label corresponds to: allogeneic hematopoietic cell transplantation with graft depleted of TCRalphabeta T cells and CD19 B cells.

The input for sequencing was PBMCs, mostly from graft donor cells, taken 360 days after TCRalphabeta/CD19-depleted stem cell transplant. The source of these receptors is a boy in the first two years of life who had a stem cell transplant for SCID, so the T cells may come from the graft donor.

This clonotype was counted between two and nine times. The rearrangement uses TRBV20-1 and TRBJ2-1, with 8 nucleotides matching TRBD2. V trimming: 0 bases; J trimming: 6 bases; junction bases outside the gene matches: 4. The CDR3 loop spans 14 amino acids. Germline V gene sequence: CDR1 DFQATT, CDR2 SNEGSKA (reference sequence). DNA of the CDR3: TGCAGTGCTAGAGATGGGCGGGGGGCCAATGAGCAGTTCTTC. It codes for CSARDGRGANEQFF.

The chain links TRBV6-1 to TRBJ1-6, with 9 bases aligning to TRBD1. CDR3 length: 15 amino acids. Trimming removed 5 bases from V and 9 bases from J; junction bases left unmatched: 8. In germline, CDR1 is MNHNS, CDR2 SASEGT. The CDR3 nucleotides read TGTGCCAGCAGTCCGGTGGGACAGGGATTTTCACCCCTCCACTTT. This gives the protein CASSPVGQGFSPLHF.

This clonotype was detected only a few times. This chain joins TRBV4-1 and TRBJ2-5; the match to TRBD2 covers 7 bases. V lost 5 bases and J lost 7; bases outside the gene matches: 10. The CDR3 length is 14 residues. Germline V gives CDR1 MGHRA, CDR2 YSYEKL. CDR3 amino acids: CASSLTRGEVTQYF. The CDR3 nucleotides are TGCGCCAGCAGCTTAACCCGGGGGGAGGTGACCCAGTACTTC.

The CDR3 sequence is CASSLPSGGRVDTQYF. The CDR3 nucleotides are TGCGCCAGCAGCCTGCCTAGCGGGGGGAGAGTAGATACGCAGTATTTT. This chain links TRBV5-1 with TRBJ2-3; TRBD2 aligns across 11 bases. Germline V gene lookup returns CDR1 SGHRS and CDR2 YFSETQ. The V segment lost 4 bases and the J segment 5 bases; nucleotides outside the gene matches: 9. The CDR3 covers 16 residues.